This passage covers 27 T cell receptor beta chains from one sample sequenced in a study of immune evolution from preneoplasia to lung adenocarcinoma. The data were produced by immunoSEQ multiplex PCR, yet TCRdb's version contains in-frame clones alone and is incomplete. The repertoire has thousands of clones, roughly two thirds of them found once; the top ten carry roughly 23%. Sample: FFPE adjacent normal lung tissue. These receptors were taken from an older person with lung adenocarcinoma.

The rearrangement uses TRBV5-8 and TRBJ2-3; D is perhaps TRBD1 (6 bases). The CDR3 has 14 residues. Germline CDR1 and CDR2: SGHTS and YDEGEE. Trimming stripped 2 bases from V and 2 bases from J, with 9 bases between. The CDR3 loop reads CASSFGTYTDTQYF. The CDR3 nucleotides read TGTGCCAGCAGCTTTGGGACATACACAGATACGCAGTATTTT.

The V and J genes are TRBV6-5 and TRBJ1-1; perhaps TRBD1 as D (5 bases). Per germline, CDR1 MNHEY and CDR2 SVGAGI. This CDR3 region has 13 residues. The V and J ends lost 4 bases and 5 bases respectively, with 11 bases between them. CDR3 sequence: CASSLGARTEAFF. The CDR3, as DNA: TGTGCCAGCAGTTTAGGGGCGCGGACTGAAGCTTTCTTT.

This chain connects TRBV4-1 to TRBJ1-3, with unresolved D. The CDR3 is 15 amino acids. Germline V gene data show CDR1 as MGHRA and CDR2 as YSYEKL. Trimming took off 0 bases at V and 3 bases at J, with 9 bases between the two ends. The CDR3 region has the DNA TGCGCCAGCAGCCAAGAATCGGGGAATGGAAACACCATATATTTT. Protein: CASSQESGNGNTIYF.

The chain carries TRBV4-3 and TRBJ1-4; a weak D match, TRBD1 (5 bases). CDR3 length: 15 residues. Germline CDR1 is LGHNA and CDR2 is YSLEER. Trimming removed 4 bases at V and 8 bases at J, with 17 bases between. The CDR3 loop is CASSPGLGVGEKLFF. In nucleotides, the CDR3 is TGCGCCAGCAGCCCAGGTCTGGGGGTAGGGGAAAAACTGTTTTTT.

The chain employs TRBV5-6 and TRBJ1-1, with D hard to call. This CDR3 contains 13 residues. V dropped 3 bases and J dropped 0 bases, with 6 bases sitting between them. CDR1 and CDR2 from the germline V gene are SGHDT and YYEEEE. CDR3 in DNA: TGTGCCAGCAGCTCCCTTATGAACACTGAAGCTTTCTTT. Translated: CASSSLMNTEAFF. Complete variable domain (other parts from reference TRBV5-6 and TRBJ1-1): DAGVTQSPTHLIKTRGQQVTLRCSPKSGHDTVSWYQQALGQGPQFIFQYYEEEERQRGNFPDRFSGHQFPNYSSELNVNALLLGDSALYLCASSSLMNTEAFFGQGTRLTVV.

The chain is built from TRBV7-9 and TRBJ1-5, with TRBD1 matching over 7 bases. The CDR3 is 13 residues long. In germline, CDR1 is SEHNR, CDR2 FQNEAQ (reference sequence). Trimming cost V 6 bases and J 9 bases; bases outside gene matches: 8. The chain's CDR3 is CASSYADRSPQHF. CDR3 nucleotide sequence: TGTGCCAGCAGTTACGCGGACAGGTCGCCCCAGCATTTT.

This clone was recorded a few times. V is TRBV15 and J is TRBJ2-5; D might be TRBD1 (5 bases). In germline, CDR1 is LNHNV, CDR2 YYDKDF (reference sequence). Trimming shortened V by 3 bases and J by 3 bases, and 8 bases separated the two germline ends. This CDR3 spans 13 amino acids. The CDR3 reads CATSRAGKETQYF. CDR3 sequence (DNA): TGTGCCACCAGCAGGGCAGGGAAAGAGACCCAGTACTTC.

This CDR3 is CASSFLGGPNSPLHF. CDR3 in DNA: TGCGCCAGCAGCTTTCTTGGGGGGCCGAATTCACCCCTCCACTTT. The chain combines TRBV5-1 with TRBJ1-6; D possibly corresponds to TRBD1 (6 bases). V lost 2 bases and J lost 7, with 13 bases in between. The CDR3 totals 15 residues. Germline V gene data show CDR1 as SGHRS and CDR2 as YFSETQ. Supplemented by reference TRBV5-1 and TRBJ1-6, the full variable domain reads KAGVTQTPRYLIKTRGQQVTLSCSPISGHRSVSWYQQTPGQGLQFLFEYFSETQRNKGNFPGRFSGRQFSNSRSEMNVSTLELGDSALYLCASSFLGGPNSPLHFGNGTRLTVT.

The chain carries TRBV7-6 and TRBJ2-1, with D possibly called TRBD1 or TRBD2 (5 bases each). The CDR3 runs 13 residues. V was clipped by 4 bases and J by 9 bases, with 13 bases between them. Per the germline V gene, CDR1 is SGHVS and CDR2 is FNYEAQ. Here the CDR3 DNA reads TGTGCCAGCAGCTCTCCGGGACGGGGTGAGCAGTTCTTC. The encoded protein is CASSSPGRGEQFF.

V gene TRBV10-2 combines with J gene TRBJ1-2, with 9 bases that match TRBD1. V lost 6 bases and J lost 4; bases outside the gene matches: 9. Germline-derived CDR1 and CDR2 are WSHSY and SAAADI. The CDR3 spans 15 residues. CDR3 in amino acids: CASSGTGRGGYGYTF. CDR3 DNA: TGCGCCAGCAGCGGGACAGGGCGCGGGGGCTATGGCTACACCTTC.

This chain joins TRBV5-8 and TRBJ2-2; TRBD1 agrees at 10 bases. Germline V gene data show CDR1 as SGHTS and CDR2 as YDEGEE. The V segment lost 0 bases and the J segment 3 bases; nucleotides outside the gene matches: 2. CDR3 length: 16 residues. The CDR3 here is CASSLGQGADTGELFF. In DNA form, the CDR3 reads TGTGCCAGCAGCTTGGGACAGGGGGCGGACACCGGGGAGCTGTTTTTT.

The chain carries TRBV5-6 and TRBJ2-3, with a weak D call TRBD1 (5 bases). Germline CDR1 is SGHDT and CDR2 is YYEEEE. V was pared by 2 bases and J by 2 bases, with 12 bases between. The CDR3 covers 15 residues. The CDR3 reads CASSFVGATTDTQYF. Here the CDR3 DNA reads TGTGCCAGCAGCTTTGTTGGGGCCACCACAGATACGCAGTATTTT.

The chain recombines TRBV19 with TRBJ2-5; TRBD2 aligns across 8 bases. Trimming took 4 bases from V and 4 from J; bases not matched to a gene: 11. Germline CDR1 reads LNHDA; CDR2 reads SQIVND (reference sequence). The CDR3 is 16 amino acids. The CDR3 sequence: CASSTGVAGGTETQYF. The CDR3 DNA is TGTGCCAGTAGTACTGGGGTGGCGGGGGGCACAGAGACCCAGTACTTC.

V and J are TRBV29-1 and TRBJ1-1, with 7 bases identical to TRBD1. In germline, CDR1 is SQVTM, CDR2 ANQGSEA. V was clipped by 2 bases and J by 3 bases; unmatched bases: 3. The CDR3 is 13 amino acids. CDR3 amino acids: CSVERTGDTEAFF. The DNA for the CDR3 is TGCAGCGTTGAAAGGACAGGAGACACTGAAGCTTTCTTT.

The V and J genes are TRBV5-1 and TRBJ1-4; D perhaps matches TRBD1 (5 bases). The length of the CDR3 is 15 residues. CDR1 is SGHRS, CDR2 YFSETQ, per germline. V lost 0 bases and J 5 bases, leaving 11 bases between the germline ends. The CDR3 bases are TGCGCCAGCAGCTTGGCCGGGGGGGAGAATGAAAAACTGTTTTTT. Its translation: CASSLAGGENEKLFF.

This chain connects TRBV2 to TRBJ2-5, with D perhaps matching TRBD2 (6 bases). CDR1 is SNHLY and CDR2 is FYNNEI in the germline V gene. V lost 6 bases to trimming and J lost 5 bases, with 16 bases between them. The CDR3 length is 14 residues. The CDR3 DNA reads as TGTGCCAGCAGGCGGGGAGCGAGCATGGAGACCCAGTACTTC. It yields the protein CASRRGASMETQYF.

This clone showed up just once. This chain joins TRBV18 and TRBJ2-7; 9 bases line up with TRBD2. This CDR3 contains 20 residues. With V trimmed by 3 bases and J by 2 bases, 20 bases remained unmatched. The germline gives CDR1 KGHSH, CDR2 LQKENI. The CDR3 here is CASSPPPAGGNYLVTYEQYF. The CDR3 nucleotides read TGTGCCAGCTCACCCCCGCCAGCGGGGGGAAACTATTTAGTTACCTACGAGCAGTACTTC.

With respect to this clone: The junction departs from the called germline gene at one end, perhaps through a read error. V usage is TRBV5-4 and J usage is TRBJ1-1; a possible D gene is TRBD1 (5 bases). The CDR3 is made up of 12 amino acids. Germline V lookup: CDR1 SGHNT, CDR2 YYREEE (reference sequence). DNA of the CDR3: TGTGCCAGCAGCTTGGCGGGGGGTGAAGCTTTCTTC. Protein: CASSLAGGEAFF.

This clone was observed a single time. The CDR3 nucleotides read TGTGCCAGCAGCCCCCCAGGTGTAGGCGGGAATTCACCCCTCCACTTT. Its translation is CASSPPGVGGNSPLHF. The chain has TRBV9 and TRBJ1-6; D is undetermined. CDR3 length: 16 amino acids. Per germline, CDR1 SGDLS and CDR2 YYNGEE. V was trimmed by 4 bases and J by 7 bases, leaving 18 bases between them.

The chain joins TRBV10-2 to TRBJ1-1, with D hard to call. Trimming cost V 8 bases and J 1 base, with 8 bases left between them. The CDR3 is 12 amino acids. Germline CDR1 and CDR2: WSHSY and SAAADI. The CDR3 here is CASVLSNTEAFF. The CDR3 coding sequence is TGCGCCAGCGTATTGTCGAACACTGAAGCTTTCTTT.

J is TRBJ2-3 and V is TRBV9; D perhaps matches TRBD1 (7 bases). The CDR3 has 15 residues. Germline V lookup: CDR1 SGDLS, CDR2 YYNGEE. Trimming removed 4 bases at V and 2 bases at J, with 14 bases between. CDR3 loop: CASSSTGDSTDTQYF. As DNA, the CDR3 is TGTGCCAGCAGCAGTACAGGGGACTCCACAGATACGCAGTATTTT.

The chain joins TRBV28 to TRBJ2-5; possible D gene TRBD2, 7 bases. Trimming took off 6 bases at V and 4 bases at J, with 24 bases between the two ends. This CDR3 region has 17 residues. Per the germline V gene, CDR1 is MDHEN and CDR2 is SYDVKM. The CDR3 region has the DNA TGTGCCAGCAGGCGGGGTGGGGCGGGGGCTTGGGGAGAGACCCAGTACTTC. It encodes CASRRGGAGAWGETQYF.

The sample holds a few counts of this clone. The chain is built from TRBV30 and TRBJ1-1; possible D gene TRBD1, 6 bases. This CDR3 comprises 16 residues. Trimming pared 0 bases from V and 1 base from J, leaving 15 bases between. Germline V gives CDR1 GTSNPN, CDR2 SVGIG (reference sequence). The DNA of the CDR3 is TGTGCCTGGAGTGTGTCCTGGCAGGGGAAGAACACTGAAGCTTTCTTT. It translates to CAWSVSWQGKNTEAFF.

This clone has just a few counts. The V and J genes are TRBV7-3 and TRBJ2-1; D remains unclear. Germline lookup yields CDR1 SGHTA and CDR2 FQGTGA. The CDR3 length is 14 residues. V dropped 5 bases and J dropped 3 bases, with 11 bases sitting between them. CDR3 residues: CASSPDPLYNEQFF. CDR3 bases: TGTGCCAGCAGCCCGGACCCCCTCTACAATGAGCAGTTCTTC.

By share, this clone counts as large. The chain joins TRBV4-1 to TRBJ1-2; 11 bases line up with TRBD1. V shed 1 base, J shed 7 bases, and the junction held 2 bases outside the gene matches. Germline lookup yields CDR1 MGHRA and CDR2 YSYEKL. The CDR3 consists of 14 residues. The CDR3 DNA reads TGCGCCAGCAGCCAAGGGACAGGGGGCCTTGGCTACACCTTC. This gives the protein CASSQGTGGLGYTF.

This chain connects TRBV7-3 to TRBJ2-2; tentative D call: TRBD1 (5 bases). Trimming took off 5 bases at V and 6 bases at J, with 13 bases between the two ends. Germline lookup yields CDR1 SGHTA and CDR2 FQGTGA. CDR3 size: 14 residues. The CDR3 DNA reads TGTGCCAGCAGCCAACCGGACAAGGCCGGGGAGCTGTTTTTT. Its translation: CASSQPDKAGELFF. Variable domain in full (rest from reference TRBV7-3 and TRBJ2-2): GAGVSQTPSNKVTEKGKYVELRCDPISGHTALYWYRQSLGQGPEFLIYFQGTGAADDSGLPNDRFFAVRPEGSVSTLKIQRTERGDSAVYLCASSQPDKAGELFFGEGSRLTVL.

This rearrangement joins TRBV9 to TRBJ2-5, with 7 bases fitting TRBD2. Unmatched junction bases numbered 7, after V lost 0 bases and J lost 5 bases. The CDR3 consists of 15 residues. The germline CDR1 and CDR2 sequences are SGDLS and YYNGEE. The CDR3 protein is CASSVEGRGGETQYF. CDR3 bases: TGTGCCAGCAGCGTAGAAGGGCGGGGAGGGGAGACCCAGTACTTC.